This section outlines one T cell receptor (beta chain) sequence together with its context. The antigen remains undetermined. The data derive from a study of CD4 T cells in relation to SARS-CoV-2 and coronaviruses. Study-level results: Samples before the pandemic and after infection were not matched within any donor. In about 65% of donors, memory CD4+ clonotypes crossrecognized SARS-CoV-2 and at least one common cold coronavirus spike.

The CDR3 contains 13 residues. Trimming took 6 bases from V and 4 from J, leaving 12 bases between them. CDR1 is SNHLY and CDR2 is FYNNEI in the germline V gene. TCRdb keeps only in-frame clones here, not all; method: immunoSEQ multiplex PCR. Of over 20,000 clones listed, 65% to 85% are singletons. The unexposed donors gave CD4+ T cells in about 2011-2019, prior to COVID-19. Isolation of CD4+ T cells took place after roughly nine days in culture. Cells permitting, SARS-CoV-2 S/N and four cold-coronavirus spikes were tested on unexposed-donor CD4+ T cells. On days 3 and 7, cultures got half fresh IL-2 medium.

Sample: CD4+ T cells from PBMCs, cultured in vitro. The chain combines TRBV2 with TRBJ2-5; D is undetermined. The source is a human donor in good health. The CDR3 protein is CASSLDSLETQYF. In DNA form, the CDR3 reads TGTGCCAGCAGCTTGGATTCTCTAGAGACCCAGTACTTC.